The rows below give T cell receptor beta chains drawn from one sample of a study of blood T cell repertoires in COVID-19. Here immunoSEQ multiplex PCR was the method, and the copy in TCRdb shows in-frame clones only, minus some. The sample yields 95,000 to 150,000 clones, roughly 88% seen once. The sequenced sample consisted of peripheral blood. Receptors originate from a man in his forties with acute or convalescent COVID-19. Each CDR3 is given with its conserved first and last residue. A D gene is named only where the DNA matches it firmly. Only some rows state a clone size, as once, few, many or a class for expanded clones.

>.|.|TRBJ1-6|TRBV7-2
CASSLPRGVGNSPLHF
TGTGCCAGCAGCCTACCGCGGGGGGTGGGTAATTCACCCCTCCACTTT
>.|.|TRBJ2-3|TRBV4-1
CASSPHRVGFGSTDTQYF
TGCGCCAGCAGTCCCCACAGGGTTGGGTTCGGTAGCACAGATACGCAGTATTTT
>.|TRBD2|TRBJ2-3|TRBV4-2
CASSQDGTSGIVTDTQYF
TGTGCCAGCAGCCAAGATGGGACTAGCGGGATAGTCACAGATACGCAGTATTTT
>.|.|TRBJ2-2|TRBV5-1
CASSLAILNTGELFF
TGCGCCAGCAGCTTAGCTATCTTGAACACCGGGGAGCTGTTTTTT
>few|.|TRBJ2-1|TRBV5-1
CASSPDGTPNNEQFF
TGCGCCAGCAGCCCTGACGGGACTCCGAACAATGAGCAGTTCTTC
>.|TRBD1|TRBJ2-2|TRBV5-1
CASSLKTGGTGELFF
TGCGCCAGCAGCTTAAAGACAGGGGGTACCGGGGAGCTGTTTTTT
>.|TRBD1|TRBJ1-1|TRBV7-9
CASSRQGTDTEAFF
TGTGCCAGCAGTCGACAGGGAACGGACACTGAAGCTTTCTTT
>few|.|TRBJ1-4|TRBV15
CATSTTSRGGDEKLFF
TGTGCCACCAGCACGACGAGCAGGGGTGGTGATGAAAAACTGTTTTTT
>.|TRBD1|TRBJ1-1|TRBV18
CASSRGQGDTEAFF
TGTGCCAGCTCAAGGGGACAGGGGGACACTGAAGCTTTCTTT
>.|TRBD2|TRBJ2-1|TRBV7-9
CASSLALAGGRNEQFF
TGTGCCAGCAGCTTAGCGCTTGCGGGAGGACGAAATGAGCAGTTCTTC
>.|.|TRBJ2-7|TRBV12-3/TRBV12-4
CASSFVGAYEQYF
TGTGCCAGCAGTTTTGTAGGGGCCTACGAGCAGTACTTC
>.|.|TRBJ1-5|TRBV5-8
CASINGRLSNQPQHF
TGTGCCAGCATAAACGGGAGACTCAGCAATCAGCCCCAGCATTTT
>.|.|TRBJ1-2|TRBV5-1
CASSLYLGADYGYTF
TGCGCCAGCAGCTTGTATCTGGGGGCGGACTATGGCTACACCTTC
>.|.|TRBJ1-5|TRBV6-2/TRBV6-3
CASSYSRGNQPQHF
TGTGCCAGCAGTTACTCACGGGGGAATCAGCCCCAGCATTTT
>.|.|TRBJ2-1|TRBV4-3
CASSQGQVGVQFF
TGCGCCAGCAGCCAAGGGCAGGTAGGGGTCCAGTTCTTC
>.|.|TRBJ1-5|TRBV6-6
CASSTGMSSNQPQHF
TGTGCCAGCAGTACAGGGATGTCAAGCAATCAGCCCCAGCATTTT
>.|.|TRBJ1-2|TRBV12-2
CASRFQLKGYDYTF
TGTGCAAGTCGCTTTCAGTTAAAGGGGTATGACTACACCTTC
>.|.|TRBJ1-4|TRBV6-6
CASSYPGQTNEKLFF
TGTGCCAGCAGTTACCCAGGGCAGACTAATGAAAAACTGTTTTTT
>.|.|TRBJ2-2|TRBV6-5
CASSYASRGTGELFF
TGTGCCAGCAGTTATGCGAGCAGGGGCACCGGGGAGCTGTTTTTT
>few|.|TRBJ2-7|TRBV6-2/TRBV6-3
CASSSSSFAYEQYF
TGTGCCAGCAGCTCATCTAGCTTTGCCTACGAGCAGTACTTC
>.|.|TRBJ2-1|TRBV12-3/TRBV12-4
CASSPTNEQFF
TGTGCCAGCAGCCCTACTAATGAGCAGTTCTTC
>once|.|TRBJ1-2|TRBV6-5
CASSYFGTTYGYTF
TGTGCCAGCAGTTACTTCGGGACAACTTATGGCTACACCTTC
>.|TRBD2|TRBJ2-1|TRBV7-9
CASSLDLAGEDNEQFF
TGTGCCAGCAGCCTAGACCTAGCGGGAGAAGATAATGAGCAGTTCTTC
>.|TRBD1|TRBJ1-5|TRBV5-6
CASSEGTGAFNQPQHF
TGTGCCAGCAGCGAAGGGACAGGGGCCTTTAATCAGCCCCAGCATTTT
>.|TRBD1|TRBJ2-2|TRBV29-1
CSVNRGGTGELFF
TGCAGCGTGAACAGGGGTGGTACCGGGGAGCTGTTTTTT
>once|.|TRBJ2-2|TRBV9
CASSVVGRTGELFF
TGTGCCAGCAGCGTAGTGGGGCGGACCGGGGAGCTGTTTTTT
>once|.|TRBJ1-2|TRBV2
CASSAPGLANYGYTF
TGTGCCAGCAGTGCCCCGGGACTGGCGAACTATGGCTACACCTTC
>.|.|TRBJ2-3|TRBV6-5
CASSYPGSGTDTQYF
TGTGCCAGCAGTTACCCGGGGTCTGGCACAGATACGCAGTATTTT
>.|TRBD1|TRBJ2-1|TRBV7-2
CASSTPGQGRGEQFF
TGTGCCAGCAGCACACCGGGACAGGGACGGGGAGAGCAGTTCTTC
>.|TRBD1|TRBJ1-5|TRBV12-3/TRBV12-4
CASRPGQNQPQHF
TGTGCCAGCAGACCGGGACAGAATCAGCCCCAGCATTTT
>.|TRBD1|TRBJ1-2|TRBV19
CASSIDGGQGNYGYTF
TGTGCCAGTAGTATAGATGGCGGACAGGGGAACTATGGCTACACCTTC
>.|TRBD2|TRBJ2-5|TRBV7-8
CASSISLAGAQETQYF
TGTGCCAGCAGCATTAGTCTAGCGGGAGCCCAAGAGACCCAGTACTTC
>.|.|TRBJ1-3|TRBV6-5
CASSWGGAGNTIYF
TGTGCCAGCAGTTGGGGGGGAGCTGGAAACACCATATATTTT
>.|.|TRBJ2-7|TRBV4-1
CASSQEVGTLYEQYF
TGCGCCAGCAGCCAAGAGGTCGGGACACTCTACGAGCAGTACTTC
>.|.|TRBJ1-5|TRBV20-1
CSASEYTNSNQPQHF
TGCAGTGCTAGTGAATACACGAATAGCAATCAGCCCCAGCATTTT
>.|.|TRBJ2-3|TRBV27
CASWRSKDTQYF
TGTGCCAGCTGGCGGTCTAAAGATACGCAGTATTTT
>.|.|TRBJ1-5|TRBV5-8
CASMRGAQQPQHF
TGTGCCAGCATGCGGGGGGCTCAGCAGCCCCAGCATTTT
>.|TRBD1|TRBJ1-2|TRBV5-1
CASSSTPPRGNYGYTF
TGCGCCAGCAGCTCGACCCCACCCAGGGGGAACTATGGCTACACCTTC
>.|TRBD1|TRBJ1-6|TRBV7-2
CASSQGGTGNSPLHF
TGTGCCAGCAGCCAAGGCGGGACAGGCAATTCACCCCTCCACTTT
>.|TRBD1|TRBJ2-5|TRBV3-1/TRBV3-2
CASSQEQGRQETQYF
TGTGCCAGCAGCCAAGAACAGGGGAGACAAGAGACCCAGTACTTC
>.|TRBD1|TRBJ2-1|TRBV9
CASSEGAGDYNEQFF
TGTGCCAGCAGCGAGGGGGCAGGGGACTACAATGAGCAGTTCTTC
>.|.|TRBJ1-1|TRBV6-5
CASNSIDRLTFF
TGTGCCAGCAACTCGATAGACAGATTAACTTTCTTT
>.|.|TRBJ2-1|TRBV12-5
CASGLASSRHHEQFF
TGTGCTAGTGGTTTGGCCTCCTCTCGACACCATGAGCAGTTCTTC
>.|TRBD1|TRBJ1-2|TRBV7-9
CASSLDRTGGGYGYTF
TGTGCCAGCAGCTTAGATCGGACAGGGGGAGGCTATGGCTACACCTTC
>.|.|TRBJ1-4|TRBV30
CAWSRLSTNEKLFF
TGTGCCTGGAGTAGACTATCAACTAATGAAAAACTGTTTTTT
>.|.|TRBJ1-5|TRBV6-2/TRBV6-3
CASSYSTGSGQPQHF
TGTGCCAGCAGTTACTCCACAGGGTCGGGTCAGCCCCAGCATTTT
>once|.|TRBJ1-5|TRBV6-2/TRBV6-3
CASSYSTPRGNQPQHF
TGTGCCAGCAGTTACTCGACCCCGAGGGGCAATCAGCCCCAGCATTTT
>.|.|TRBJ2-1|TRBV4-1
CASSFAQARDEQFF
TGCGCCAGCAGCTTTGCCCAAGCACGGGATGAGCAGTTCTTC
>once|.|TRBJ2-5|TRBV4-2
CASSQEPGESGETQYF
TGTGCCAGCAGCCAAGAACCGGGGGAGTCGGGAGAGACCCAGTACTTC
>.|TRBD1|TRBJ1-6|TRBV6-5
CASKRTGGGTLHF
TGTGCCAGCAAGAGGACAGGCGGGGGGACCCTCCACTTT
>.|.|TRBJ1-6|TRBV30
CAWGSQGYNSPLHF
TGTGCCTGGGGATCCCAGGGGTATAATTCACCCCTCCACTTT
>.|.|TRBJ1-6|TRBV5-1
CASSLELIGNSPLHF
TGCGCCAGCAGCTTGGAGTTGATCGGGAATTCACCCCTCCACTTT
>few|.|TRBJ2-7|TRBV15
CATMSQGGSEQYF
TGTGCCACCATGTCCCAGGGTGGTTCCGAGCAGTACTTC